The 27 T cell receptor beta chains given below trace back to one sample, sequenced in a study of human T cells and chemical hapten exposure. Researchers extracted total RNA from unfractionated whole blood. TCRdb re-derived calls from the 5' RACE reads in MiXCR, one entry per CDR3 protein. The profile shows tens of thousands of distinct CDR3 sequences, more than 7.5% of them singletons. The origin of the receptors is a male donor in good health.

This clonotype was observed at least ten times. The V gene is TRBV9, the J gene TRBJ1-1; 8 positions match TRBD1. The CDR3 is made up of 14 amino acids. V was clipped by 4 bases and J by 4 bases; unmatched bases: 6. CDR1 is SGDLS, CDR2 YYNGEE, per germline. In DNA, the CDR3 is TGTGCCAGCAGCACCGGACAGGGAGCCACTGAAGCTTTCTTT. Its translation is CASSTGQGATEAFF.

CDR3 region: CASSGLTGATEAFF. The CDR3 bases are TGTGCCAGCAGCGGTTTGACAGGGGCCACTGAAGCTTTCTTT. The chain carries TRBV9 and TRBJ1-1; 8 positions agree with TRBD1. CDR1 is SGDLS, CDR2 YYNGEE, per germline. The CDR3 covers 14 residues. The ends lost 3 bases at V and 4 bases at J; junction bases unmatched: 5.

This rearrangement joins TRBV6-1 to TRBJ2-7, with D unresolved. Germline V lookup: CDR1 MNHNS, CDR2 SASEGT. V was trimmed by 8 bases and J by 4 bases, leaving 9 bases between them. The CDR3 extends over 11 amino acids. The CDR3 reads CASGIKYEQYF. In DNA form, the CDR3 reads TGTGCCAGCGGAATTAAGTACGAGCAGTACTTC.

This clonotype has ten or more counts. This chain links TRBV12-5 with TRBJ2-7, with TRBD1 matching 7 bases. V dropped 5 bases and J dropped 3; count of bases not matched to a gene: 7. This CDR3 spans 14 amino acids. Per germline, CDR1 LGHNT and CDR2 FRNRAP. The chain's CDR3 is CASGTGTENYEQYF. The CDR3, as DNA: TGTGCTAGTGGTACCGGGACAGAGAACTACGAGCAGTACTTC.

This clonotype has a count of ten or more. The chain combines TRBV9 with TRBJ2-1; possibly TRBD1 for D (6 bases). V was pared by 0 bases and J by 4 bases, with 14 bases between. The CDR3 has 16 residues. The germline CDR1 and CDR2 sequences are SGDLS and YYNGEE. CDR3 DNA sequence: TGTGCCAGCAGCGTAGGAGCAGGGGAAGGATACAATGAGCAGTTCTTC. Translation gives CASSVGAGEGYNEQFF.

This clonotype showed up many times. This CDR3 reads CSASQGAGELFF. As DNA, the CDR3 is TGCAGTGCTAGTCAGGGGGCCGGGGAGCTGTTTTTT. The gene calls are TRBV20-1 and TRBJ2-2; 7 nucleotides align to TRBD1. The CDR3 contains 12 residues. Per germline, CDR1 DFQATT and CDR2 SNEGSKA (reference sequence). Trimming took 3 bases from V and 6 from J; bases not matched to a gene: 1.

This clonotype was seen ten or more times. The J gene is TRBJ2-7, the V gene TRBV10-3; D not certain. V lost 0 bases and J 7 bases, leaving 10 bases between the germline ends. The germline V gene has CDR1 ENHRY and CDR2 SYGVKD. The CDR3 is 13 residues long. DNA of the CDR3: TGTGCCATCAGTGAGTCGTTGGGGTGGGAGCAGTACTTC. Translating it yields CAISESLGWEQYF.

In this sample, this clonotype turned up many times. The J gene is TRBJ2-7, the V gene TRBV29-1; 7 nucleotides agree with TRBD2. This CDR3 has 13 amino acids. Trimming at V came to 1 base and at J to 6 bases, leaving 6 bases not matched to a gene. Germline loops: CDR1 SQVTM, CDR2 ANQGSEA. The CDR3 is CSVEGEGTSEQYF. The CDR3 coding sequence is TGCAGCGTTGAAGGGGAGGGCACCAGCGAGCAGTACTTC.

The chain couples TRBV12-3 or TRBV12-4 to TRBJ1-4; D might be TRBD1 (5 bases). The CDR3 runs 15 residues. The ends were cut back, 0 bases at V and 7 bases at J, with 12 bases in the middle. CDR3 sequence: CASSLAWAGAEKLFF. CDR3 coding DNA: TGTGCCAGCAGTTTAGCGTGGGCTGGGGCTGAAAAACTGTTTTTT.

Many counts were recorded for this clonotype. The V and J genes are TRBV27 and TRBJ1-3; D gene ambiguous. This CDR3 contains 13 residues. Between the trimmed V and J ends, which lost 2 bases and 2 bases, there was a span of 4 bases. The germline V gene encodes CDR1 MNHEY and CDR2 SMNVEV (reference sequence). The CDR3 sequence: CASSLIPGNTIYF. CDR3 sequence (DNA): TGTGCCAGCAGTTTAATTCCTGGAAACACCATATATTTT.

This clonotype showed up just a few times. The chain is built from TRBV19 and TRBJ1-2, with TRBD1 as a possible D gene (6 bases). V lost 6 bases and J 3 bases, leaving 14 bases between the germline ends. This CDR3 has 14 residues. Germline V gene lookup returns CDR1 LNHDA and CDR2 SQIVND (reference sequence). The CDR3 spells CASRNRGGDYGYTF. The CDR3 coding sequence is TGTGCCAGTAGGAATAGGGGGGGAGACTATGGCTACACCTTC. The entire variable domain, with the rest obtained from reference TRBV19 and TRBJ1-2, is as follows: DGGITQSPKYLFRKEGQNVTLSCEQNLNHDAMYWYRQDPGQGLRLIYYSQIVNDFQKGDIAEGYSVSREKKESFPLTVTSAQKNPTAFYLCASRNRGGDYGYTFGSGTRLTVV.

The CDR3 coding sequence is TGTGCCAGCAGCCAAAGCGGAGGATACACTGAAGCTTTCTTT. The encoded protein is CASSQSGGYTEAFF. The chain joins TRBV7-2 to TRBJ1-1; D remains unclear. The V gene's germline CDR1 is SGHTA and CDR2 FQGNSA. The CDR3 contains 14 residues. The ends were cut back, 5 bases at V and 3 bases at J, with 13 bases in the middle.

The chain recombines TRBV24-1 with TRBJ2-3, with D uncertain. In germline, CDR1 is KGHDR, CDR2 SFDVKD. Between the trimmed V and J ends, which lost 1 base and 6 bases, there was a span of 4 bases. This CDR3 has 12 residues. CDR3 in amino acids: CATSDFEDTQYF. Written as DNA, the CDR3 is TGTGCCACCAGTGATTTTGAGGATACGCAGTATTTT.

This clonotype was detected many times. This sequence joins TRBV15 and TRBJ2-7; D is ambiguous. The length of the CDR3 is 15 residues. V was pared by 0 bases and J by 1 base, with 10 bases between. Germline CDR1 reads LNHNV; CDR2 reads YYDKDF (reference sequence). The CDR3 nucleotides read TGTGCCACCAGCAGAGATAGGAGCGTGTCCTACGAGCAGTACTTC. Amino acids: CATSRDRSVSYEQYF.

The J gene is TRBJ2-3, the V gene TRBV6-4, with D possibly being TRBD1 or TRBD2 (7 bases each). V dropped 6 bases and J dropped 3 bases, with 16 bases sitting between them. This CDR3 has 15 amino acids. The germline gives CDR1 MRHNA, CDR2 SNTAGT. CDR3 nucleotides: TGTGCCAGCAGCCCCCAGGGGGGGGCTACAGATACGCAGTATTTT. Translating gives CASSPQGGATDTQYF.

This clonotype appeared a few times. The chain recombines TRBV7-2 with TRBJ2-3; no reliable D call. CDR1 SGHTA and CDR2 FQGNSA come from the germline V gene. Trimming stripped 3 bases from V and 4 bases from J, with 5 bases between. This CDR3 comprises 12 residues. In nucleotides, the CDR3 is TGTGCCAGCAGCTTCCGTGCAGATACGCAGTATTTT. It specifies CASSFRADTQYF.

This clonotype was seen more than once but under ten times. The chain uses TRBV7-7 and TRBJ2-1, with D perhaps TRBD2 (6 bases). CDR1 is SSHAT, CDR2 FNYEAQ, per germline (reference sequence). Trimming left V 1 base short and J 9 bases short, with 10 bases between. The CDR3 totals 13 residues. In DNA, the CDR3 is TGTGCCAGCAGCTTAGAGGGGCGGGGTGAGCAGTTCTTC. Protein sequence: CASSLEGRGEQFF.

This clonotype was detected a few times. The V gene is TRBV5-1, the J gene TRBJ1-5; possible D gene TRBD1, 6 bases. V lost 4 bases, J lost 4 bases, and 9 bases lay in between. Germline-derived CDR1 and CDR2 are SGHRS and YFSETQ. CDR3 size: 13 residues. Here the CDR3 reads CASSLGQNQPQHF. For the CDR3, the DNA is TGCGCCAGCAGCCTAGGACAGAATCAGCCCCAGCATTTT.

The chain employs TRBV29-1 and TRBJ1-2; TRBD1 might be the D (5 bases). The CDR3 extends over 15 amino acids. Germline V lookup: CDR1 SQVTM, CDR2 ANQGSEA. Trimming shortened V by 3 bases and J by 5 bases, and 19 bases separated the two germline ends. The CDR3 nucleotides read TGCAGCGTTGATAGAGGGACCCCAGGAGGATATGGCTACACCTTC. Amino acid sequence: CSVDRGTPGGYGYTF.

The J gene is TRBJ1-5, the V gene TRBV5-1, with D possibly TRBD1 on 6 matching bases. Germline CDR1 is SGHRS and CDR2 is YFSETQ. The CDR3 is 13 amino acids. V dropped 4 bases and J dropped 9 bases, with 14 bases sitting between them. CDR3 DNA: TGCGCCAGCAGCCCCTTGGGGGGGCGGCCCCAGCATTTT. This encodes CASSPLGGRPQHF.

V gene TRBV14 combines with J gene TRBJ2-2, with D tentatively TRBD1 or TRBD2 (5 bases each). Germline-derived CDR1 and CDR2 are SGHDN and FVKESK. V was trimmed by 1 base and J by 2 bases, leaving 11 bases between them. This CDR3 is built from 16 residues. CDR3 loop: CASSQAQDFNTGELFF. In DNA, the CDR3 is TGTGCCAGCAGCCAAGCACAGGACTTTAACACCGGGGAGCTGTTTTTT.

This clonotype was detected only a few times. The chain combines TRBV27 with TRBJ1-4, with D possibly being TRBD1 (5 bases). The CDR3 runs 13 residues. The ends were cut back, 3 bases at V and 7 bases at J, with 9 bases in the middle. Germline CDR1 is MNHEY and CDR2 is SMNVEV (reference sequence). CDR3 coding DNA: TGTGCCAGCAGTTTTGGGGGTCGTGAAAAACTGTTTTTT. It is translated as CASSFGGREKLFF.

The CDR3 protein is CASSPPGGTQYF. CDR3 bases: TGTGCCAGTAGCCCACCAGGGGGTACGCAGTATTTT. V gene TRBV19 combines with J gene TRBJ2-3; 7 bases fit TRBD1. V gave up 6 bases and J gave up 8 bases; unmatched junction bases: 5. CDR1 is LNHDA, CDR2 SQIVND, per germline (reference sequence). The CDR3 runs to 12 residues.

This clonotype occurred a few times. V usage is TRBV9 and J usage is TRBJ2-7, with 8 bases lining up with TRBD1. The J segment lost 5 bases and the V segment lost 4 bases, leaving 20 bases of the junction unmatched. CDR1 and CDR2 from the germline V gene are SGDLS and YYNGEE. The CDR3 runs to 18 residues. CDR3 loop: CASSFHRDRPARRDEQYF. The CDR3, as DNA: TGTGCCAGCAGCTTCCACCGGGACAGGCCTGCCCGTCGGGACGAGCAGTACTTC. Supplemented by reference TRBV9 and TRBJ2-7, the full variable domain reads DSGVTQTPKHLITATGQRVTLRCSPRSGDLSVYWYQQSLDQGLQFLIQYYNGEERAKGNILERFSAQQFPDLHSELNLSSLELGDSALYFCASSFHRDRPARRDEQYFGPGTRLTVT.

The CDR3 sequence is CASSPTGQAYGYTF. CDR3 bases: TGTGCCAGTAGTCCGACAGGGCAGGCCTATGGCTACACCTTC. The V call is TRBV19, the J call TRBJ1-2, with 7 bases that match TRBD1. J was trimmed by 4 bases and V by 5 bases; bases with no gene match: 7. Germline V lookup: CDR1 LNHDA, CDR2 SQIVND (reference sequence). CDR3 length equals 14 residues.

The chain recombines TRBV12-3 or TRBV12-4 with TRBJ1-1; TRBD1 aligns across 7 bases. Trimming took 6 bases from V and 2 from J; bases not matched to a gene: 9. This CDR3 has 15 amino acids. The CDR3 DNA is TGTGCCAGCAGCCATTGGGACAGACCAAACACTGAAGCTTTCTTT. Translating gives CASSHWDRPNTEAFF.

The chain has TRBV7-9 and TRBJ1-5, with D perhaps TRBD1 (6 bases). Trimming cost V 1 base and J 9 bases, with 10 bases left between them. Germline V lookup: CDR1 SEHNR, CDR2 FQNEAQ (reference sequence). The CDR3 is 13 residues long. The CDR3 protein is CASSLEQGPPQHF. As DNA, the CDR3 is TGTGCCAGCAGCTTAGAGCAGGGGCCGCCCCAGCATTTT.